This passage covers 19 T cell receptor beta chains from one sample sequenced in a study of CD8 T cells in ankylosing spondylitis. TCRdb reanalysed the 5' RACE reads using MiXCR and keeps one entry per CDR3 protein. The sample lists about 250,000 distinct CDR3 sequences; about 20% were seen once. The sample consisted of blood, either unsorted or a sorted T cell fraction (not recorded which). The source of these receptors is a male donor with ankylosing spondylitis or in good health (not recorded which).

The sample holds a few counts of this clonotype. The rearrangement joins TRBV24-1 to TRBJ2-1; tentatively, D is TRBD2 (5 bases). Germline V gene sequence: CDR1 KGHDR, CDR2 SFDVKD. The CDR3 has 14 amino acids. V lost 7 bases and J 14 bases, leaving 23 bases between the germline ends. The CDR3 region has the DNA TGTGCCACCAGCCCCCCAAAACCCCTAGCTCTGGAGTTCTTC. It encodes CATSPPKPLALEFF.

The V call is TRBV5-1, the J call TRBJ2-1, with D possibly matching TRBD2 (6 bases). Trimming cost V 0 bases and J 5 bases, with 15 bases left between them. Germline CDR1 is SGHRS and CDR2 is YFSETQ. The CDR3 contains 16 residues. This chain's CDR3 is CASSLARGERDNEQFF. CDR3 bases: TGCGCCAGCAGCTTGGCCAGAGGGGAGCGGGACAATGAGCAGTTCTTC.

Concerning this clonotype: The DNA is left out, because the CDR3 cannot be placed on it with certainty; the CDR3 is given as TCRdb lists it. This chain's CDR3 is CASSLGVGPGQEQFF. The chain employs TRBV28 and TRBJ2-1; the table's D call TRBD1 went unverified against the DNA. Per the germline V gene, CDR1 is MDHEN and CDR2 is SYDVKM. The CDR3 numbers 15 amino acids, ends counted.

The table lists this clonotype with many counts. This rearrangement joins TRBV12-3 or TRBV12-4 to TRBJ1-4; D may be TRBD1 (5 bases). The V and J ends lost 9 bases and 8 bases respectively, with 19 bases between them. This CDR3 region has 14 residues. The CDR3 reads CARRLGGVNEKLFF. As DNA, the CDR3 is TGTGCCAGACGTTTGGGGGGTGTGAACGAAAAACTGTTTTTT.

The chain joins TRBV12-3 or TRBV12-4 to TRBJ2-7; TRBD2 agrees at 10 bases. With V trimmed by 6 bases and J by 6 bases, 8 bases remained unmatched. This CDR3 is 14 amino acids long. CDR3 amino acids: CASSPSLAGVEQYF. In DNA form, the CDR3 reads TGTGCCAGCAGCCCTTCGCTAGCGGGAGTCGAGCAGTACTTC.

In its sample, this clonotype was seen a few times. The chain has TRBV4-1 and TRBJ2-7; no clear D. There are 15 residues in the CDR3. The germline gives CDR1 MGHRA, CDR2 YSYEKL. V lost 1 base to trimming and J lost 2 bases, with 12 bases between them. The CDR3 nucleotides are TGCGCCAGCAGCCAAGTTAACGGGCCCCCCTACGAGCAGTACTTC. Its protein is CASSQVNGPPYEQYF.

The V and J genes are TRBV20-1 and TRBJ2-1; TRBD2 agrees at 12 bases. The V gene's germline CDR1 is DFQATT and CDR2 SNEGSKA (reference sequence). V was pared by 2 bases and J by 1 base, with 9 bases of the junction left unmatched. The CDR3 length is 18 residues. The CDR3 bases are TGCAGTGCTAGAATGCTAGCGGGAGGGCCGCGGTCCTACAATGAGCAGTTCTTC. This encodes CSARMLAGGPRSYNEQFF.

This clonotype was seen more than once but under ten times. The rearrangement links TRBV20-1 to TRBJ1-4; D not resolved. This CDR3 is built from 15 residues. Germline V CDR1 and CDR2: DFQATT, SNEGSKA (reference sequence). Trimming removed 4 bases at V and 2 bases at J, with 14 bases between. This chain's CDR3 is CSAILLQTTNEKLFF. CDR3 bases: TGCAGTGCTATCCTACTCCAAACTACTAATGAAAAACTGTTTTTT.

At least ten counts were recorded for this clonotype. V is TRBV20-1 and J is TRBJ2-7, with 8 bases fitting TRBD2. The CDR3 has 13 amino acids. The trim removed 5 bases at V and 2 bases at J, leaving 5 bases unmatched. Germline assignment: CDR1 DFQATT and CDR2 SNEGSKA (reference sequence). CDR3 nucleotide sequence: TGCAGTGCTTCGGGACTAGAGACCTACGAGCAGTACTTC. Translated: CSASGLETYEQYF.

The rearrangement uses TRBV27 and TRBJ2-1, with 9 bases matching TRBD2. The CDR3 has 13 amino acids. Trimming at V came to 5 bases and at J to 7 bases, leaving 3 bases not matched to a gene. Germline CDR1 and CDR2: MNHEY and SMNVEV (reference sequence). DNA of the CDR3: TGTGCCAGCAGTATAAGCGGGAGGAATGAGCAGTTCTTC. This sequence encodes CASSISGRNEQFF.

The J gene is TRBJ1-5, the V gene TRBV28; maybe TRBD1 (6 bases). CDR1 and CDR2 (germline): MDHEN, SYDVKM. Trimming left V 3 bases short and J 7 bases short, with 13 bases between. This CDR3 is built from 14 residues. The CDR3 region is CASSFLGAQQPQHF. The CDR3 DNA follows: TGTGCCAGCAGTTTTTTGGGGGCTCAGCAGCCCCAGCATTTT.

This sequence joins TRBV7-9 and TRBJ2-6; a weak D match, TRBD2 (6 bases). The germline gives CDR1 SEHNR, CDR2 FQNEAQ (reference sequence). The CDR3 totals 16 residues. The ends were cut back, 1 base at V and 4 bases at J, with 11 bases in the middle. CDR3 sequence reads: CASSLEASAGANVLTF. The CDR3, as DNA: TGTGCCAGCAGCTTAGAGGCTAGCGCCGGGGCCAACGTCCTGACTTTC. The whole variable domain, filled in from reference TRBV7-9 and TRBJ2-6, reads DTGVSQNPRHKITKRGQNVTFRCDPISEHNRLYWYRQTLGQGPEFLTYFQNEAQLEKSRLLSDRFSAERPKGSFSTLEIQRTEQGDSAMYLCASSLEASAGANVLTFGAGSRLTVL.

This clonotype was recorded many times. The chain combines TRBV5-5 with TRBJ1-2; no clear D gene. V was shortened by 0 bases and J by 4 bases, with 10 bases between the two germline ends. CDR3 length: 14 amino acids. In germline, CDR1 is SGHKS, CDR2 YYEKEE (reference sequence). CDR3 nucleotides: TGTGCCAGCAGCTTGGTTCTCCGCCGCTATGGCTACACCTTC. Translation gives CASSLVLRRYGYTF.

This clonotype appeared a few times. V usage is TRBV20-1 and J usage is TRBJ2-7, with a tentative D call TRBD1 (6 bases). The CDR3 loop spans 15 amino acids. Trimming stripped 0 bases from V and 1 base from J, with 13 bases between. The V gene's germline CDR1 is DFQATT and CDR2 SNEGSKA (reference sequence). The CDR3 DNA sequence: TGCAGTGCTAGAGACCTTGACAGGCCTTCCTACGAGCAGTACTTC. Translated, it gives CSARDLDRPSYEQYF.

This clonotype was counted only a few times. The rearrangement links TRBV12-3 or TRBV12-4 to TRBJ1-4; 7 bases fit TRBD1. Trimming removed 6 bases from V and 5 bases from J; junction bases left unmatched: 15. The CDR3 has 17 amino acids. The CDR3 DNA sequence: TGTGCCAGCAGGCTGACAGGGCTAGGAGAGGAAAATGAAAAACTGTTTTTT. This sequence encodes CASRLTGLGEENEKLFF.

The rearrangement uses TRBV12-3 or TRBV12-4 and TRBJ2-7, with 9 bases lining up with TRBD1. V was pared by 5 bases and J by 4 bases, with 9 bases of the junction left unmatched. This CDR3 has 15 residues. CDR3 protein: CASSPTGTGFYEQYF. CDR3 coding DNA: TGTGCCAGCAGTCCCACCGGGACAGGGTTTTACGAGCAGTACTTC.

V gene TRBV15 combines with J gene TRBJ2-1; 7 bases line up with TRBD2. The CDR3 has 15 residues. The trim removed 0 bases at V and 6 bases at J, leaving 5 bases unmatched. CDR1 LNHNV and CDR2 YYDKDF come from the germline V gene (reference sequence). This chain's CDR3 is CATSRDLGGSNEQFF. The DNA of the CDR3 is TGTGCCACCAGCAGAGATCTGGGGGGGTCCAATGAGCAGTTCTTC.

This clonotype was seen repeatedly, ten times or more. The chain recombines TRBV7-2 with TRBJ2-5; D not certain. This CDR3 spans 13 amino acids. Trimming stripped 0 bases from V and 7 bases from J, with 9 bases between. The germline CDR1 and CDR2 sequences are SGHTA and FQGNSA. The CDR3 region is CASSLALSGTQYF. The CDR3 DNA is TGTGCCAGCAGCTTAGCTCTTTCGGGGACCCAGTACTTC.

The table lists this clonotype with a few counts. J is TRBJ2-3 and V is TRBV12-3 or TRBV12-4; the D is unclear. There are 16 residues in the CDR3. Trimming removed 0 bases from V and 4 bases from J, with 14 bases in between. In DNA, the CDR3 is TGTGCCAGCAGTTTAGCTGGTAGCTTTTATGCAGATACGCAGTATTTT. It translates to CASSLAGSFYADTQYF.